The 16 T cell receptor beta chains given below trace back to one sample, sequenced in a study of Ad26.COV2.S vaccination and SARS-CoV-2 variants. Assay: immunoSEQ multiplex PCR; the TCRdb copy retains only in-frame clones and omits some. The data show over 300,000 clones, under 90% seen once. Treatment described: some 19 received Ad26.COV2.S at low or high dose, single or two shots; about 5 received placebo; per-sample allocation not given. Repertoires come from day 63 after the first vaccine or placebo injection. Sequenced material: peripheral blood, taken in a trial of Ad26.COV2.S vaccine versus placebo. The receptors here all came from a person aged 18-65 years who received the Ad26.COV2.S COVID-19 vaccine or a placebo.

This clone was seen only once. V gene TRBV27 combines with J gene TRBJ2-5; 12 bases fit TRBD1. Germline CDR1 MNHEY, CDR2 SMNVEV (reference sequence). This CDR3 is 17 amino acids long. V was clipped by 5 bases and J by 2 bases; unmatched bases: 9. The CDR3: CASSPAGTGGLQETQYF. The CDR3 coding sequence is TGTGCCAGCAGTCCCGCCGGGACAGGGGGCCTTCAAGAGACCCAGTACTTC.

This chain uses TRBV19 with TRBJ1-1; tentative D call: TRBD1 (6 bases). This CDR3 is built from 14 residues. The germline V gene has CDR1 LNHDA and CDR2 SQIVND (reference sequence). The V gene lost 8 bases and the J gene lost 1 base, with 14 bases spanning the gap. CDR3 region: CASAYRAKNTEAFF. CDR3 bases: TGTGCCAGTGCATACAGGGCCAAGAACACTGAAGCTTTCTTT. The full variable domain, completed using reference TRBV19 and TRBJ1-1, is DGGITQSPKYLFRKEGQNVTLSCEQNLNHDAMYWYRQDPGQGLRLIYYSQIVNDFQKGDIAEGYSVSREKKESFPLTVTSAQKNPTAFYLCASAYRAKNTEAFFGQGTRLTVV.

The chain has TRBV9 and TRBJ2-3; 12 bases fit TRBD2. The ends lost 4 bases at V and 3 bases at J; junction bases unmatched: 6. This CDR3 is 16 amino acids long. CDR1 is SGDLS, CDR2 YYNGEE, per germline. The CDR3 is CASSPPSGRGTDTQYF. The CDR3 region has the DNA TGTGCCAGCAGCCCCCCTAGCGGGAGGGGAACAGATACGCAGTATTTT.

The chain is built from TRBV5-6 and TRBJ1-1, with 9 positions matching TRBD1. The CDR3 length is 13 residues. Per germline, CDR1 SGHDT and CDR2 YYEEEE. V shed 3 bases and J 6 bases; nucleotides not matched to a gene: 3. This CDR3 is CASSWTGVPEAFF. Written as DNA, the CDR3 is TGTGCCAGCAGCTGGACAGGGGTACCTGAAGCTTTCTTT.

The chain joins TRBV29-1 to TRBJ1-1; 9 bases align to TRBD1. CDR1 and CDR2 (germline): SQVTM, ANQGSEA. The CDR3 spans 14 residues. Unmatched junction bases numbered 8, after V lost 7 bases and J lost 2 bases. CDR3 sequence: CSAGGQGFNTEAFF. The DNA for the CDR3 is TGCAGCGCCGGGGGACAGGGCTTTAACACTGAAGCTTTCTTT.

The chain carries TRBV24-1 and TRBJ2-7, with 7 bases aligning to TRBD2. The trim removed 5 bases at V and 4 bases at J, leaving 7 bases unmatched. Per the germline V gene, CDR1 is KGHDR and CDR2 is SFDVKD. CDR3 length: 14 residues. CDR3 DNA sequence: TGTGCCACCAGTGCCGGTCCCGGGGGGTACGAGCAGTACTTC. It specifies CATSAGPGGYEQYF.

The sample holds one count of this clone. V is TRBV9 and J is TRBJ1-3; TRBD1 matches 7 bases. Germline values: CDR1 SGDLS, CDR2 YYNGEE. Unmatched junction bases numbered 4, after V lost 7 bases and J lost 0 bases. The CDR3 extends over 14 amino acids. This chain's CDR3 is CASGDSYSGNTIYF. The CDR3 nucleotides read TGTGCCAGCGGGGACAGCTACTCTGGAAACACCATATATTTT.

The V and J genes are TRBV27 and TRBJ1-5; weak D call: TRBD1 (5 bases). The germline CDR1 and CDR2 sequences are MNHEY and SMNVEV (reference sequence). The CDR3 consists of 18 residues. The V end was cut by 6 bases, the J end by 1 base, with 22 bases between. CDR3 sequence: CASRPVAGTGKSNQPQHF. As DNA, the CDR3 is TGTGCCAGCAGGCCGGTGGCGGGGACGGGAAAAAGCAATCAGCCCCAGCATTTT.

The chain employs TRBV29-1 and TRBJ2-1; 8 bases are a match to TRBD1. CDR1 and CDR2 (germline): SQVTM, ANQGSEA. The CDR3 sequence is 13 residues long. V gave up 5 bases and J gave up 6 bases; unmatched junction bases: 6. CDR3 region: CSVNVGQGNEQFF. In DNA form, the CDR3 reads TGCAGCGTTAACGTAGGACAGGGCAATGAGCAGTTCTTC.

This chain links TRBV9 with TRBJ2-4; D gene ambiguous. Trimming took 0 bases from V and 5 from J, leaving 3 bases between them. Per germline, CDR1 SGDLS and CDR2 YYNGEE. This CDR3 comprises 12 residues. The CDR3 region is CASSVDENIQYF. Here the CDR3 DNA reads TGTGCCAGCAGCGTAGATGAAAACATTCAGTACTTC. Based on the CDR3 plus reference TRBV9 and TRBJ2-4, the full variable domain is DSGVTQTPKHLITATGQRVTLRCSPRSGDLSVYWYQQSLDQGLQFLIQYYNGEERAKGNILERFSAQQFPDLHSELNLSSLELGDSALYFCASSVDENIQYFGAGTRLSVL.

The chain recombines TRBV6-5 with TRBJ2-7, with 7 bases matching TRBD1. This CDR3 comprises 14 residues. The germline V gene encodes CDR1 MNHEY and CDR2 SVGAGI. The J segment lost 7 bases and the V segment lost 0 bases, leaving 6 bases of the junction unmatched. CDR3 in amino acids: CASSYSGTVGEQYF. As DNA, the CDR3 is TGTGCCAGCAGTTACTCCGGGACAGTGGGAGAGCAGTACTTC.

This sequence joins TRBV7-2 and TRBJ1-2; 7 bases fit TRBD1. Germline trimming cut 5 bases from V and 6 bases from J; bases unmatched to any gene: 6. This CDR3 has 13 amino acids. Germline V CDR1 and CDR2: SGHTA, FQGNSA. DNA of the CDR3: TGTGCCAGCAGCCTAAGACAGGGCGATGGCTACACCTTC. Protein sequence: CASSLRQGDGYTF.

In the case of this clone: Different DNA sequences within this sample yield the same CDR3. The genes are TRBV15 and TRBJ2-5, with D tentatively TRBD1 or TRBD2 (5 bases each). The CDR3 runs to 14 residues. CDR1 is LNHNV and CDR2 is YYDKDF in the germline V gene (reference sequence). Deletions cut 0 bases from V and 5 bases from J, with 10 bases between. The CDR3 protein is CATSRDRGEETQYF. Here the CDR3 DNA reads TGTGCCACCAGCAGAGACAGAGGGGAGGAGACCCAGTACTTC.

V is TRBV18 and J is TRBJ2-1; a weak D match, TRBD2 (6 bases). V lost 4 bases and J lost 4, with 20 bases in between. CDR1 and CDR2 from the germline V gene are KGHSH and LQKENI. The CDR3 runs 17 residues. The CDR3 region has the DNA TGTGCCAGCTCACGGCCCGGGGGAGCGGGTTATTACAATGAGCAGTTCTTC. Translated, it gives CASSRPGGAGYYNEQFF.

This clone was seen only a few times. V usage is TRBV19 and J usage is TRBJ1-2, with 8 bases aligning to TRBD1. The V and J ends lost 5 bases and 7 bases, in that order; junction bases with no gene match: 12. Germline V lookup: CDR1 LNHDA, CDR2 SQIVND (reference sequence). The CDR3 consists of 15 residues. CDR3 in amino acids: CASSVDRVFSGGYTF. CDR3 DNA: TGTGCCAGTAGTGTGGACAGGGTATTTTCGGGTGGCTACACCTTC.

This clone turned up a few times. The chain combines TRBV6-5 with TRBJ1-1, with no clear D. CDR3 length: 11 residues. From germline, CDR1 is MNHEY and CDR2 SVGAGI. The V end lost 6 bases, the J end lost 0 bases, and 2 bases lay between the germline ends. CDR3 nucleotide sequence: TGTGCCAGCAGAATGAACACTGAAGCTTTCTTT. It yields the protein CASRMNTEAFF.